Each of the 14 T cell receptor beta chains below was sequenced from the same sample in a study of blood T cells in healthy people across ages. The second PCR ran about 6 to 12 cycles with a sample-barcoded 5' primer and J-beta primers. TCRdb reprocessed the 5' RACE reads with MiXCR, giving one entry per CDR3 protein. The profile shows around 800,000 distinct CDR3 sequences, roughly 60% of them singletons. Sequencing was done on a sample of blood. These receptors originate from a man aged 25 to 45 in good health.

As for this clonotype: A much larger clone lies a single base off, so this may be a read error. The V call is TRBV11-2, the J call TRBJ2-6, with no clear D. The V and J ends lost 9 bases and 4 bases respectively, with 10 bases between them. Germline CDR1 and CDR2: SGHAT and FQNNGV. The CDR3 spans 13 residues. CDR3 sequence reads: CASLFVGANVLTF. In nucleotides, the CDR3 is TGTGCCAGTCTCTTTGTCGGGGCCAACGTCCTGACTTTC.

The gene calls are TRBV7-2 and TRBJ2-3; 15 positions agree with TRBD2. CDR3 size: 19 residues. V lost 3 bases and J lost 5; bases outside the gene matches: 12. In germline, CDR1 is SGHTA, CDR2 FQGNSA. CDR3 in amino acids: CASSFLGGTSGGIVDTQYF. The CDR3 DNA reads TGTGCCAGCAGCTTCCTCGGTGGGACTAGCGGGGGGATCGTAGATACGCAGTATTTT.

The CDR3 is CASSQGRVRYF. As DNA, the CDR3 is TGCGCCAGCAGCCAAGGTAGAGTGAGGTACTTC. This chain joins TRBV4-1 and TRBJ2-7; D not certain. V lost 1 base, J lost 12 bases, and 10 bases lay in between. The CDR3 runs 11 residues. Germline V gene sequence: CDR1 MGHRA, CDR2 YSYEKL.

The V and J genes are TRBV4-3 and TRBJ2-1; D perhaps matches TRBD2 (5 bases). Looked up from germline, CDR1 is LGHNA and CDR2 is YSLEER. V was clipped by 0 bases and J by 15 bases, with 15 bases between them. The CDR3 consists of 13 residues. The CDR3 reads CASSQDGNTLRFF. The CDR3 DNA follows: TGCGCCAGCAGCCAAGACGGGAACACCCTACGGTTCTTC.

The gene calls are TRBV6-2 or TRBV6-3 and TRBJ1-1; D is perhaps TRBD1 (5 bases). With 8 bases removed from V and 0 bases from J, the gap between germline ends came to 13 bases. The CDR3 loop spans 14 amino acids. The germline gives CDR1 MNHEY, CDR2 SVGEGT. In DNA form, the CDR3 reads TGTGCCAGCTCAAGGGACGCCCTGAACACTGAAGCTTTCTTT. Amino acids: CASSRDALNTEAFF.

This rearrangement joins TRBV12-3 or TRBV12-4 to TRBJ2-7; D gene unclear. There are 14 residues in the CDR3. V was pared by 1 base and J by 12 bases, with 19 bases between. CDR3 sequence (DNA): TGTGCCAGCAGTTTAGGCGTGGTACGAGAGACCCGGTACTTC. Its translation: CASSLGVVRETRYF.

At least ten counts were recorded for this clonotype. The chain links TRBV12-3 or TRBV12-4 to TRBJ1-5; D is unresolved. The CDR3 length is 14 residues. V was trimmed by 1 base and J by 6 bases, leaving 10 bases between them. This chain's CDR3 is CASSLVRTGQPQHF. In nucleotides, the CDR3 is TGTGCCAGCAGTTTAGTGAGGACGGGTCAGCCCCAGCATTTT.

About this clonotype: An end of the junction differs from the germline gene, which may be a read error. The gene calls are TRBV12-3 or TRBV12-4 and TRBJ2-3; TRBD1 matches 9 bases. This CDR3 spans 16 amino acids. CDR3 in DNA: TGTGTCAGCAGTTTGTCCGGGACAGGGACGCCAGATACGCAGTATTTT. Its translation is CVSSLSGTGTPDTQYF.

There are many counts of this clonotype. The V gene is TRBV7-2, the J gene TRBJ2-5, with D possibly being TRBD1 (6 bases). CDR3 length: 14 amino acids. Trimming took 4 bases from V and 6 from J, leaving 15 bases between them. The germline V gene has CDR1 SGHTA and CDR2 FQGNSA. CDR3: CASSWDTFGKTQYF. The DNA for the CDR3 is TGTGCCAGCAGCTGGGACACTTTCGGGAAGACCCAGTACTTC. Variable domain in full (rest from reference TRBV7-2 and TRBJ2-5): GAGVSQSPSNKVTEKGKDVELRCDPISGHTALYWYRQSLGQGLEFLIYFQGNSAPDKSGLPSDRFSAERTGGSVSTLTIQRTQQEDSAVYLCASSWDTFGKTQYFGPGTRLLVL.

The chain recombines TRBV7-2 with TRBJ2-3; D may be TRBD1 (6 bases). The CDR3 is 13 residues long. Trimming shortened V by 5 bases and J by 4 bases, and 10 bases separated the two germline ends. Per germline, CDR1 SGHTA and CDR2 FQGNSA. CDR3 nucleotides: TGTGCCAGCAGCGTACAGGGTCCAGATACGCAGTATTTT. This codes for CASSVQGPDTQYF.

This rearrangement joins TRBV6-1 to TRBJ2-1; 13 bases fit TRBD2. The CDR3 has 14 residues. CDR1 is MNHNS, CDR2 SASEGT, per germline. V shed 10 bases and J 7 bases; nucleotides not matched to a gene: 7. CDR3 sequence: CATLLAGGVNEQFF. CDR3 coding DNA: TGTGCCACCCTACTAGCGGGGGGGGTTAATGAGCAGTTCTTC.

The chain recombines TRBV29-1 with TRBJ2-7; TRBD1 matches 8 bases. The end of the DNA is better explained by TRBJ2-5, so the J call may be wrong. Germline V gene data show CDR1 as SQVTM and CDR2 as ANQGSEA. This CDR3 region has 13 residues. The CDR3: CSAPRTGKETQYF. DNA for the CDR3: TGCAGCGCCCCCCGGACAGGGAAGGAGACCCAGTACTTC.

V is TRBV7-2 and J is TRBJ2-2; 8 bases map to TRBD2. This CDR3 spans 16 amino acids. J lost 4 bases, V lost 3 bases, and 7 bases had no gene match. Germline V CDR1 and CDR2: SGHTA, FQGNSA. CDR3 nucleotide sequence: TGTGCCAGCAGCTTTCGCCGGGGGGGCTCCACCGGGGAGCTGTTTTTT. It translates to CASSFRRGGSTGELFF.

This clonotype was recorded only once. The chain uses TRBV14 and TRBJ2-3; 15 bases match TRBD2. The CDR3 spans 16 residues. With 3 bases clipped from V and 9 bases from J, the junction kept 7 bases outside the gene matches. The germline V gene encodes CDR1 SGHDN and CDR2 FVKESK. The chain's CDR3 is CASSQIPGLAGGTQYF. Here the CDR3 DNA reads TGTGCCAGCAGCCAGATCCCGGGACTAGCGGGGGGCACGCAGTATTTT. Full variable domain (missing parts from reference TRBV14 and TRBJ2-3): EAGVTQFPSHSVIEKGQTVTLRCDPISGHDNLYWYRRVMGKEIKFLLHFVKESKQDESGMPNNRFLAERTGGTYSTLKVQPAELEDSGVYFCASSQIPGLAGGTQYFGPGTRLTVL.